These 19 T cell receptor beta chains were all obtained from the same sample, sequenced in a study of blood T cell repertoires in COVID-19. The protocol was immunoSEQ multiplex PCR, while the TCRdb copy is restricted to in-frame clones and leaves out a portion. Of over 300,000 clones in the sample, about 90% were seen once. Sequenced sample: PBMCs or T cells enriched from blood (not recorded which). The receptors come from a woman under 40 who had recovered from COVID-19.

V is TRBV9 and J is TRBJ2-1; D is unclear. The CDR3 extends over 12 amino acids. From germline, CDR1 is SGDLS and CDR2 YYNGEE. Trimming took 0 bases from V and 6 from J, leaving 4 bases between them. The CDR3 bases are TGTGCCAGCAGCGTAGACATCAATGAGCAGTTCTTC. It yields the protein CASSVDINEQFF.

The V gene is TRBV29-1, the J gene TRBJ2-2; 11 nucleotides line up with TRBD1. The CDR3 length is 13 residues. Germline lookup yields CDR1 SQVTM and CDR2 ANQGSEA. The ends lost 6 bases at V and 6 bases at J; junction bases unmatched: 3. CDR3 in DNA: TGCAGCGTCCGGACAGGGGGCCCCGGGGAGCTGTTTTTT. It yields the protein CSVRTGGPGELFF.

This chain links TRBV6-4 with TRBJ1-6; D is uncertain. V was trimmed by 5 bases and J by 7 bases, leaving 9 bases between them. The CDR3 spans 13 residues. Germline CDR1 reads MRHNA; CDR2 reads SNTAGT. The CDR3 nucleotides read TGTGCCAGCAGTCAGGTTATGAATTCACCCCTCCACTTT. Translating it yields CASSQVMNSPLHF.

J is TRBJ1-6 and V is TRBV5-1; a weak D match, TRBD1 (6 bases). Germline-derived CDR1 and CDR2 are SGHRS and YFSETQ. V was clipped by 2 bases and J by 7 bases, with 13 bases between them. There are 15 residues in the CDR3. CDR3 amino acids: CASSLMGAVNSPLHF. DNA of the CDR3: TGCGCCAGCAGCTTAATGGGGGCCGTGAATTCACCCCTCCACTTT.

This chain joins TRBV5-4 and TRBJ2-1; D perhaps matches TRBD1 (6 bases). Deletions cut 4 bases from V and 3 bases from J, with 14 bases between. The CDR3 is made up of 15 amino acids. Germline V gene data show CDR1 as SGHNT and CDR2 as YYREEE (reference sequence). The CDR3 region is CASSESTGLYNEQFF. CDR3 coding DNA: TGTGCCAGCAGCGAATCGACAGGACTCTACAATGAGCAGTTCTTC.

CDR3 DNA sequence: TGTGCCAGCAGCGTAGAGGGGGCGCGTAGCTACACCTTC. Translating gives CASSVEGARSYTF. V usage is TRBV9 and J usage is TRBJ1-2; 7 nucleotides agree with TRBD1. The CDR3 length is 13 residues. Trimming cost V 0 bases and J 9 bases; bases outside gene matches: 5. Germline values: CDR1 SGDLS, CDR2 YYNGEE.

This clone has more than one count but fewer than ten. The DNA of the CDR3 is TGTGCCACCAGCGGACAGGGTAACCCACCCCTCCACTTT. Residues: CATSGQGNPPLHF. V and J are TRBV15 and TRBJ1-6; 8 nucleotides agree with TRBD1. Germline loops: CDR1 LNHNV, CDR2 YYDKDF (reference sequence). This CDR3 is 13 amino acids long. The V segment lost 5 bases and the J segment 11 bases; nucleotides outside the gene matches: 5.

This chain uses TRBV4-2 with TRBJ2-7, with D tentatively TRBD2 (7 bases). In germline, CDR1 is LGHNA, CDR2 YNFKEQ. V was clipped by 0 bases and J by 7 bases, with 16 bases between them. There are 15 residues in the CDR3. CDR3 sequence reads: CASSQDVGGGGEQYF. The CDR3 DNA follows: TGTGCCAGCAGCCAAGACGTCGGGGGAGGGGGTGAGCAGTACTTC.

V and J are TRBV7-9 and TRBJ2-5, with TRBD2 matching 8 bases. Germline CDR1 reads SEHNR; CDR2 reads FQNEAQ (reference sequence). J lost 0 bases, V lost 1 base, and 7 bases had no gene match. This CDR3 has 17 amino acids. The CDR3: CASSLDTSGNNQETQYF. In DNA form, the CDR3 reads TGTGCCAGCAGCTTAGATACTAGCGGAAATAACCAAGAGACCCAGTACTTC. Combining the CDR3 with reference TRBV7-9 and TRBJ2-5 gives the whole variable domain DTGVSQNPRHKITKRGQNVTFRCDPISEHNRLYWYRQTLGQGPEFLTYFQNEAQLEKSRLLSDRFSAERPKGSFSTLEIQRTEQGDSAMYLCASSLDTSGNNQETQYFGPGTRLLVL.

This clone was recorded once. The chain links TRBV10-3 to TRBJ1-2, with TRBD1 matching over 11 bases. Looked up from germline, CDR1 is ENHRY and CDR2 is SYGVKD. V shed 3 bases, J shed 2 bases, and the junction held 14 bases outside the gene matches. CDR3 length: 19 amino acids. In DNA, the CDR3 is TGTGCCATCAGTGATATCACTGCCCGGACAGGGGGCGGGAACTATGGCTACACCTTC. It specifies CAISDITARTGGGNYGYTF.

CDR3 protein: CASSSIGVTNEKLFF. The CDR3 bases are TGTGCCAGCAGCTCGATAGGAGTAACTAATGAAAAACTGTTTTTT. The chain has TRBV7-8 and TRBJ1-4, with D uncertain. The CDR3 runs 15 residues. Per germline, CDR1 SGHVS and CDR2 FQNEAQ. V dropped 4 bases and J dropped 1 base, with 10 bases sitting between them.

V is TRBV19 and J is TRBJ1-1; 7 bases are a match to TRBD1. Germline lookup yields CDR1 LNHDA and CDR2 SQIVND (reference sequence). This CDR3 spans 11 amino acids. Germline trimming cut 9 bases from V and 4 bases from J; bases unmatched to any gene: 2. The CDR3 is CASYRGTEAFF. DNA of the CDR3: TGTGCCAGCTACAGGGGCACTGAAGCTTTCTTT.

The CDR3 sequence is CASCRDRDEKLFF. CDR3 nucleotide sequence: TGTGCCAGCTGCCGGGACAGGGATGAAAAACTGTTTTTT. The rearrangement joins TRBV2 to TRBJ1-4, with 9 bases identical to TRBD1. The CDR3 covers 13 residues. V was pared by 8 bases and J by 6 bases, with 4 bases of the junction left unmatched. Germline-derived CDR1 and CDR2 are SNHLY and FYNNEI.

V and J are TRBV3-1 (or the pseudogene TRBV3-2) and TRBJ2-3; 10 bases line up with TRBD2. Per germline, CDR1 LGHDT and CDR2 YNNKEL (reference sequence). This CDR3 is built from 17 residues. With 4 bases clipped from V and 0 bases from J, the junction kept 7 bases outside the gene matches. The CDR3 region has the DNA TGTGCCAGCAGCCCCTCAGGAGCGGGGGGGAGCACAGATACGCAGTATTTT. It translates to CASSPSGAGGSTDTQYF.

The CDR3 DNA reads as TGCAGCGTGTCTGCAGGGAAAGAGACCCAGTACTTC. It specifies CSVSAGKETQYF. The J gene is TRBJ2-5, the V gene TRBV29-1; tentative D call: TRBD1 (5 bases). Trimming shortened V by 6 bases and J by 3 bases, and 11 bases separated the two germline ends. Germline CDR1 is SQVTM and CDR2 is ANQGSEA. CDR3 length: 12 amino acids.

This chain joins TRBV4-1 and TRBJ2-3; tentatively, D is TRBD2 (5 bases). This CDR3 is built from 11 residues. Trimming removed 7 bases at V and 4 bases at J, with 6 bases between. Germline V gene sequence: CDR1 MGHRA, CDR2 YSYEKL. CDR3: CASTGADTQYF. CDR3 DNA: TGCGCCAGCACCGGGGCAGATACGCAGTATTTT.

V is TRBV19 and J is TRBJ1-5, with 8 bases aligning to TRBD1. The CDR3 is 13 amino acids. V dropped 8 bases and J dropped 7; count of bases not matched to a gene: 7. The germline gives CDR1 LNHDA, CDR2 SQIVND (reference sequence). CDR3 protein: CASAQGAWQPQHF. The DNA for the CDR3 is TGTGCCAGTGCTCAGGGGGCATGGCAGCCCCAGCATTTT.

On this clone itself: Other DNA sequences in the sample encode the same CDR3. The V call is TRBV7-9, the J call TRBJ1-2; no reliable D call. V gave up 0 bases and J gave up 0 bases, with 8 bases separating them. The germline V gene encodes CDR1 SEHNR and CDR2 FQNEAQ (reference sequence). The CDR3 covers 15 residues. CDR3 coding DNA: TGTGCCAGCAGCTTAGCCGGCAGGACTAACTATGGCTACACCTTC. Translated: CASSLAGRTNYGYTF.

This rearrangement joins TRBV9 to TRBJ1-1, with a possible D match to TRBD1 (6 bases). Trimming removed 4 bases from V and 1 base from J, with 11 bases in between. CDR1 and CDR2 (germline): SGDLS, YYNGEE. The CDR3 consists of 14 residues. CDR3 sequence (DNA): TGTGCCAGCAGCTTGGACAGCTGGAACACTGAAGCTTTCTTT. Its translation is CASSLDSWNTEAFF.